This record covers a single T cell receptor (beta chain). Its antigen remains unidentified. Per-base quality was not reported, and no clone a single base away is much larger than it. Trimming accounts for 4 bases at V and 6 bases at J, while the number of junction bases matched to no gene is 11. Reading the germline V gene gives CDR1 LGHNA and CDR2 YSLEER. From its cysteine to its phenylalanine, the CDR3 spans 17 amino acids. Only CDR3 DNA remains: 51 bases, in frame from the first base. This sample was taken from a study of shared clonotypes between healthy human individuals (dated by TCRdb to 2020 to 2022). The study in broad terms: A few men and a couple of women, aged 18 to 49 years, made up the cohort. For each donor, three plates each were used for CD4 naive and CD4 memory, two plates were used for CD8 naive, and one plate was used for CD8 memory. Between about 0.8 and 9 billion PBMCs per donor were obtained by leukapheresis. To estimate repertoire size and how much clonotype sharing occurs between individuals, the study deeply sequenced the blood TCR repertoires of a handful of healthy adults. To increase sequencing depth and limit assay-specific biases, different laboratories used diverse techniques to prepare libraries and sequence TCR repertoires.

TCR CDR3 regions were amplified from genomic DNA by multiplex PCR using the deep immunoSEQ assay. Extracted genomic DNA from each cell subset was distributed evenly across all wells of several immunoSEQ 96-well plates, and each plate was treated as a replicate. For sorted subsets, each replicate PCR was loaded with 200 ng genomic DNA, equivalent to approximately 33,000 T cell genomes. Purified libraries were measured with a Qubit 3.0 fluorometer, size-checked on a Bioanalyzer 2100, and measured again with the KAPA Library Quantification kit. A separate single-read 150-cycle Illumina NextSeq 550 flow cell was used to sequence each immunoSEQ 96-well plate. The published analysis was carried out like this. Because only junctional sequences without quality scores were contained in the immunoSEQ output, filtering matching that applied to full-length reads could not be performed. Sequences were annotated with PyIR, a Python wrapper for IgBLAST v1.9, using IMGT germline references to assign V/J genes and CDR3. Reads were removed for weak V/J assignments (E-value above 1e-6), missing CDR3, stop codons, out-of-frame junctions, or ambiguous translated residues. V3J clonotypes were defined as sequences sharing the same inferred V gene, J gene, and CDR3 amino acid sequence. The percentage overlap between two repertoires was calculated by dividing the number of shared unique clonotypes by the size of the smaller repertoire. Richness of each repertoire was evaluated using RTK rarefaction, the Chao1 estimator, and Recon v2.1 estimates of unobserved clonotypes. Generation probabilities for all TCRbeta clonotypes obtained by the gDNA method from a handful of donors were computed using OLGA. TCRdb limited this immuneACCESS table to in-frame rearrangements with V and J called. A share of clones is missing; checked studies link under half to unresolved V genes, and the rest is unexplained. That table gives V, J and clone size, and the DNA gave D and trimming. This sample is represented by 2 million to 2.5 million clones; around 93% of them were singletons. The biggest ten clones account for 1.7% of the sample.

CD8 naive samples were obtained by positive selection for CCR7 among CD45RO-negative cells, yielding a CD45RA+CCR7+ population from which TemRA cells were excluded. The donors were healthy, HIV-negative adults with no recently reported acute infections or vaccinations. Every donor was a Caucasian adult residing in Nashville, Tennessee, USA. After blood collection by leukapheresis, PBMCs were isolated using Ficoll-Histopaque density gradient centrifugation and then cryopreserved in the vapor phase of liquid nitrogen. Analytical flow cytometry was used to check the purity and quantity of each magnetically sorted T cell population. Genomic DNA was isolated from each sorted fraction and quantified by UV absorbance on a Nanodrop 2000c. General findings and caveats noted by the study authors: Incomplete sequencing was indicated by rarefaction of sorted-subset datasets, despite the large sequencing depth. Naive subsets generally had larger estimated clonotype richness than memory subsets did. Higher generation probabilities were observed for clonotypes shared by all four sorted-subset donors than for non-shared clonotypes. Across a handful of donors, about 5% of naive CD4, roughly 3.8% of naive CD8, 2.3% of memory CD4, and 0.4% of memory CD8 clonotypes were shared. Pairwise subsampling indicated that sequencing depth was expected to affect the degree of clonotype sharing among donors. Sampling was restricted to blood, and TCR repertoires in tissues likely differ from the TCR repertoires found in blood. Because the study included only a small number of donors, the genetic and exposure-history diversity represented was limited.

Recombination joined TRBV4-3 with TRBJ2-2; TRBD2 matches 10 bases in the middle. The TCR originated in a man aged 18 to 35 in good health. Some clones in this sample may be carry-over from other donors' samples. The sequenced sample was naive CD8+ T cells from PBMCs. What this sample's cell subset or site label stands for: CD45RA+CCR7+. The CDR3 reads CASSRLYGLAEAGELFF. The bases are TGCGCCAGCAGCCGATTATACGGACTAGCGGAGGCCGGGGAGCTGTTTTTT.